The 10 T cell receptor beta chains reported below all come from one sample, sequenced in a study of T-cell reconstitution after alpha-beta-depleted transplantation in children. Construction of the TCRbeta library involved unique molecular identifiers. TCRdb re-called the PCR reads through MiXCR, storing one row per CDR3 protein. The table has hundreds of thousands of distinct CDR3 sequences, approximately 14% seen once. Source: PBMCs, taken before TCRalphabeta/CD19-depleted stem cell transplant. Receptors were obtained from a girl aged 2-9 years with congenital amegakaryocytic thrombocytopenia, due to receive a stem cell transplant.

The V and J genes are TRBV6-1 and TRBJ2-3; D gene uncertain. This CDR3 comprises 13 residues. CDR1 and CDR2 from the germline V gene are MNHNS and SASEGT. The V end was cut by 4 bases, the J end by 3 bases, with 8 bases between. Here the CDR3 reads CASSALRTDTQYF. The CDR3 DNA follows: TGTGCCAGCAGTGCTCTGAGGACAGATACGCAGTATTTT.

This clonotype was detected many times. V and J are TRBV12-3 or TRBV12-4 and TRBJ2-7; TRBD1 aligns across 7 bases. The J segment lost 2 bases and the V segment lost 3 bases, leaving 4 bases of the junction unmatched. The CDR3 extends over 14 amino acids. The CDR3 region is CASSFTGVPYEQYF. The CDR3, as DNA: TGTGCCAGCAGTTTCACAGGGGTTCCCTACGAGCAGTACTTC.

This chain uses TRBV7-9 with TRBJ2-5; D is uncertain. The germline V gene encodes CDR1 SEHNR and CDR2 FQNEAQ (reference sequence). The CDR3 covers 13 residues. Trimming pared 2 bases from V and 1 base from J, leaving 5 bases between. CDR3 protein: CASSLFVQETQYF. In DNA, the CDR3 is TGTGCCAGCAGCTTATTCGTCCAAGAGACCCAGTACTTC. Looking up the rest from reference TRBV7-9 and TRBJ2-5 gives the full variable domain: DTGVSQNPRHKITKRGQNVTFRCDPISEHNRLYWYRQTLGQGPEFLTYFQNEAQLEKSRLLSDRFSAERPKGSFSTLEIQRTEQGDSAMYLCASSLFVQETQYFGPGTRLLVL.

This clonotype showed up many times. The chain employs TRBV4-1 and TRBJ2-2; unclear D gene. The CDR3 runs to 13 residues. Trimming pared 0 bases from V and 11 bases from J, leaving 10 bases between. Germline V gene sequence: CDR1 MGHRA, CDR2 YSYEKL. The CDR3 spells CASSQDSGVELFF. The CDR3 bases are TGCGCCAGCAGCCAAGATTCGGGTGTCGAGCTGTTTTTT.

This clonotype has at least ten counts. The chain combines TRBV29-1 with TRBJ2-1; D is unresolved. The CDR3 is 11 residues long. Deletions cut 4 bases from V and 0 bases from J, with 1 base between. CDR1 and CDR2 (germline): SQVTM, ANQGSEA. CDR3 in DNA: TGCAGCGTTGTCTCCTACAATGAGCAGTTCTTC. Amino acid sequence: CSVVSYNEQFF.

The rearrangement links TRBV11-2 to TRBJ2-7; 10 bases match TRBD2. Germline trimming cut 6 bases from V and 2 bases from J; bases unmatched to any gene: 7. Germline loops: CDR1 SGHAT, CDR2 FQNNGV. CDR3 length equals 15 residues. The CDR3 DNA follows: TGTGCCAGCAGTTATGGACTAGCGGACACCTACGAGCAGTACTTC. Translation: CASSYGLADTYEQYF.

J is TRBJ2-1 and V is TRBV11-3, with D perhaps TRBD1 (6 bases). The CDR3 covers 14 residues. In germline, CDR1 is SGHNT, CDR2 YENEEA. V was shortened by 2 bases and J by 7 bases, with 12 bases between the two germline ends. The DNA of the CDR3 is TGTGCCAGCAGCTTATTCTCAGGGGAGAATGAGCAGTTCTTC. Protein sequence: CASSLFSGENEQFF.

This clonotype appeared a few times. The rearrangement joins TRBV20-1 to TRBJ2-7; TRBD2 matches at 8 bases. Germline CDR1 reads DFQATT; CDR2 reads SNEGSKA (reference sequence). There are 15 residues in the CDR3. The ends lost 5 bases at V and 1 base at J; junction bases unmatched: 10. The CDR3 is CSAAQGAGVSYEQYF. CDR3 coding DNA: TGCAGTGCTGCCCAGGGAGCGGGAGTATCCTACGAGCAGTACTTC.

This clonotype came up many times. The rearrangement uses TRBV5-1 and TRBJ1-4, with a tentative D call TRBD1 (5 bases). The CDR3 has 14 amino acids. Trimming took 4 bases from V and 8 from J, leaving 15 bases between them. The V gene's germline CDR1 is SGHRS and CDR2 YFSETQ. The chain's CDR3 is CASSPLGGPEKLFF. The CDR3 nucleotides read TGCGCCAGCAGCCCCCTGGGGGGACCGGAAAAACTGTTTTTT.

This clonotype was found many times. CDR3 in DNA: TGTGCCAGCAGCCAAGGACTAGCGGATGTCTTTTTCGGTGGGACCCAGTACTTC. Translated, it gives CASSQGLADVFFGGTQYF. The chain uses TRBV6-1 and TRBJ2-5, with 10 bases aligning to TRBD2. The V gene end was trimmed by 6 bases and the J gene end by 7 bases; junction bases not matched to a gene: 20. The germline V gene encodes CDR1 MNHNS and CDR2 SASEGT. This CDR3 spans 18 amino acids.